This note documents a single T cell receptor beta chain sequence. This sample is drawn from a study of tumor-infiltrating lymphocytes in primary liver carcinoma. Constant-region priming of 500 ng total RNA yielded TCR beta cDNA. The TCR beta library was amplified through three nested multiplex PCR rounds in a modified ARM-PCR procedure. Primers for the first two PCR rounds were TRBV1-TRBV30 forward primers and a C-beta reverse primer (10 cycles per round). TCRdb redid the calling of the multiplex PCR reads with MiXCR, one entry per CDR3 protein. The sample holds some 100,000 distinct CDR3 sequences; around 66% are singletons and the top ten take around 10%. J gave up 2 bases and V 4 bases, and 17 bases lay outside the gene matches. The length of the CDR3 is 18 residues. The germline gives CDR1 DFQATT, CDR2 SNEGSKA (reference sequence). Unsorted bulk tissue of about 20-31 mg yielded co-extracted RNA and DNA.

The receptor was derived from an older woman with primary liver carcinoma and hepatitis B virus infection. The genes are TRBV20-1 and TRBJ2-7, with 10 bases fitting TRBD2. Sequencing was performed on liver tumor tissue from sampling region 2. Subset noted: tumor region T2, inferior pole. The chain's CDR3 is CSAKVQFQREGGAYEQYF. As DNA, the CDR3 is TGCAGTGCTAAGGTTCAGTTCCAGCGGGAGGGAGGGGCCTACGAGCAGTACTTC.